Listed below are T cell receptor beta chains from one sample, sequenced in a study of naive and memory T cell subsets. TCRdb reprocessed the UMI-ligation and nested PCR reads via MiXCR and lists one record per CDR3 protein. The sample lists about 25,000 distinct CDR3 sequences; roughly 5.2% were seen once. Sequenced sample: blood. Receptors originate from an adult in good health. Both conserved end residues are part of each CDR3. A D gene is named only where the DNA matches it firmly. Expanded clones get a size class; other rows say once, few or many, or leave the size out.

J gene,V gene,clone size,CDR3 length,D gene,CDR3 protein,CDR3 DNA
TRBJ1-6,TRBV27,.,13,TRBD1,CASSPTGRAPLHF,TGTGCCAGCAGTCCGACAGGGCGGGCACCCCTCCACTTT
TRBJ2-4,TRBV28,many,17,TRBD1,CASSPRQGWYRDNIQYF,TGTGCCAGCAGTCCAAGACAGGGATGGTATAGGGATAACATTCAGTACTTC
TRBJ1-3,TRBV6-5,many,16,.,CASSFGTYRGGNTIYF,TGTGCCAGCAGTTTCGGGACGTATCGAGGTGGAAACACCATATATTTT
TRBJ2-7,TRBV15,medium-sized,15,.,CATSRDPSSSYEQYF,TGTGCCACCAGCAGAGATCCTAGCAGCTCCTACGAGCAGTACTTC
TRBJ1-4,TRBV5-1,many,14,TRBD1,CASTKDRVDEKLFF,TGCGCCAGCACCAAAGACAGGGTGGATGAAAAACTGTTTTTT
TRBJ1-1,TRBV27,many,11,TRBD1,CASSFRGEAFF,TGTGCCAGCAGCTTCAGGGGGGAAGCTTTCTTT
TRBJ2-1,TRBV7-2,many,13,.,CASSLNRVGEQFF,TGTGCCAGCAGCTTGAACAGGGTAGGTGAGCAGTTCTTC
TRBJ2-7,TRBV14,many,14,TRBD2,CASSQASGPYEQYF,TGTGCCAGCAGCCAGGCTAGCGGCCCCTACGAGCAGTACTTC
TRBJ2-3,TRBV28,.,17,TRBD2,CASSSRLAGGLTDTQYF,TGTGCCAGCAGCTCTCGGCTAGCGGGAGGCCTCACAGATACGCAGTATTTT
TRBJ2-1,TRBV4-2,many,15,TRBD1,CASSYPGQGNNEQFF,TGTGCCAGCAGCTACCCGGGACAGGGCAACAATGAGCAGTTCTTC
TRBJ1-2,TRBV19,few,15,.,CASSINRRNNYGYTF,TGTGCCAGTAGTATTAACAGAAGAAACAACTATGGCTACACCTTC
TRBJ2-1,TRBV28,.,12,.,CASSLQAVEQFF,TGTGCCAGCAGCCTACAGGCGGTTGAGCAGTTCTTC
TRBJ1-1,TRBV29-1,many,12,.,CSVVPDRQEAFF,TGCAGCGTTGTCCCCGACAGGCAAGAAGCTTTCTTT
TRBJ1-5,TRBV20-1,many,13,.,CSARVLSNQPQHF,TGCAGTGCTAGAGTATTAAGCAATCAGCCCCAGCATTTT
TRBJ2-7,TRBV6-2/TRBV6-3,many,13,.,CASSYHNDYEQYF,TGTGCCAGCAGTTACCACAACGACTACGAGCAGTACTTC
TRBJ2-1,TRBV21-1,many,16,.,CASSLYDREKRNEQFF,TGTGCCAGCAGCTTATACGACAGGGAAAAGAGGAATGAGCAGTTCTTC
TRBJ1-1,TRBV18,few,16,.,CASSPGISNMNTEAFF,TGTGCCAGCTCACCAGGGATTTCCAACATGAACACTGAAGCTTTCTTT
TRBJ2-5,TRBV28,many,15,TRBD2,CATSPTSGNQETQYF,TGTGCCACCAGCCCGACTAGCGGGAACCAAGAGACCCAGTACTTC
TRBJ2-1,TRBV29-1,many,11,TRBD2,CSVRTGTKQFF,TGCAGCGTCCGGACCGGGACTAAGCAGTTCTTC
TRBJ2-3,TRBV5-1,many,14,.,CASRAGHSTDTQYF,TGCGCCAGCAGGGCAGGTCACTCCACAGATACGCAGTATTTT
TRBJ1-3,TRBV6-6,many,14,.,CASTPPGGGNTIYF,TGTGCCAGCACCCCACCCGGGGGAGGAAACACCATATATTTT
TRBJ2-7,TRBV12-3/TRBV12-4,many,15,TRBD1,CASSPPGQGSNEQYF,TGTGCCAGCAGTCCCCCCGGACAGGGTAGCAACGAGCAGTACTTC